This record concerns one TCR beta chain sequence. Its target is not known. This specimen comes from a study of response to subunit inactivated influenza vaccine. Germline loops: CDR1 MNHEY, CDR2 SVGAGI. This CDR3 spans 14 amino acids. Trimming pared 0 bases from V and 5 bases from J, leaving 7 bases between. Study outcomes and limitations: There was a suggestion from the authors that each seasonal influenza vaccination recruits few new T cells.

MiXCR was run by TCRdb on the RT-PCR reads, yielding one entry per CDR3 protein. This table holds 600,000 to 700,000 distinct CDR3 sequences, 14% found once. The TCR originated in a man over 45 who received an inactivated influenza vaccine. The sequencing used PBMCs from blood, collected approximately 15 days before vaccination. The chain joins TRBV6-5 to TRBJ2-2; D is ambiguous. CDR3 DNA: TGTGCCAGCAGTTACTCTAGGGCGACCGGGGAGCTGTTTTTT. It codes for CASSYSRATGELFF.